This T cell receptor (beta chain) was captured by sequencing in a study of T cell responses to AZD1222 COVID-19 vaccine. Of note for this clone: Its antigen is not known.

Findings and caveats of the study: Vaccine-associated CD4 TCRs ranged over spike, dominating at 160-218 and 743-854. No repertoire was sampled before or during the peak T cell response, only after it. Spike-specific TCR breadth and depth were elevated following two AZD1222 doses.

V dropped 3 bases and J dropped 7 bases, with 12 bases sitting between them. The CDR3 has 14 amino acids. Per the germline V gene, CDR1 is SNHLY and CDR2 is FYNNEI. The method was immunoSEQ multiplex PCR; TCRdb's version includes in-frame clones alone and lacks a portion of them. Among nearly 100,000 clones, about 88% were seen once, and the ten largest hold 2.5% to 3.5%. This sequence was found in an adult in good health. V usage is TRBV2 and J usage is TRBJ1-4; unclear D gene. The sample here was peripheral blood, taken on day 0 of AZD1222 vaccination. The DNA of the CDR3 is TGTGCCAGCAGTGAGTGGTACCGAGGTGAAAAACTGTTTTTT. As protein: CASSEWYRGEKLFF. Based on the CDR3 plus reference TRBV2 and TRBJ1-4, the full variable domain is EPEVTQTPSHQVTQMGQEVILRCVPISNHLYFYWYRQILGQKVEFLVSFYNNEISEKSEIFDDQFSVERPDGSNFTLKIRSTKLEDSAMYFCASSEWYRGEKLFFGSGTQLSVL.